This T cell receptor (beta chain) is from a study of T cell clonality in common variable immunodeficiency (dated by TCRdb to about 2015). Broad study findings and their caveats: Differences among patients in the CVID cohort limited the correlations between repertoire features and clinical complications. Reportedly, TCRbeta sequences from CVID had fewer deletions and N-nucleotide insertions, and highly modified clones with 13 or more V deletions were absent from CVID. Although equal DNA input was used, an average of about 83,000 unique sequences per sample was obtained for controls, compared with about 31,547 for CVID samples. It was noted by the authors that sequencing of the repertoires of T cell subpopulations would be needed to clarify the cause of the increased clonality in CVID. TCRbeta clonality was higher in CVID subjects than in healthy controls (t-test p = 0.018), and the increase was most characteristic of about a third of subjects. Fewer TCRbeta clones were shared among CVID subjects than among healthy controls (p < 0.0001).

In this sample, this clone turned up many times. Its antigen is currently not known. Read data end 3 residues before the CDR3 end; the end is taken from the germline J gene. Equivalent amounts of genomic DNA from CVID and control samples were used as sequencing input. For every sample, a 60 bp segment covering the rearranged TCRbeta CDR3 region was amplified and then sequenced. The immunoSEQ assay, a bias-corrected multiplex PCR combined with high-throughput sequencing, was used to amplify TCRbeta. Processing in the source paper ran as follows. Each unique nucleotide sequence was treated as a clone and annotated with V, D and J genes, copy number and frequency. Sequences were labeled productive if in frame, and non-productive if out of frame or containing stop codons. As previously described, clonality was computed from Shannon's entropy. The predicted amino acid sequences of productive clones were used to derive the mean CDR3 Kyte-Doolittle hydropathy. Using the R hclust function, scaled V gene usage was clustered hierarchically with Manhattan distance and complete linkage. Clone sharing by CDR3 amino acid sequence was assessed by resampling 12 repertoires per group over 100 rounds. The repertoires were searched for 65 to 80 published EBV-specific and around 240 published CMV-specific TCRbeta sequences. A couple of CVID samples that yielded fewer than 10,000 sequences were excluded from the analysis, so roughly 40 CVID repertoires were retained. TCRdb re-hosts the immuneACCESS table, in-frame sequences only. Its copies lack some clones; in the studies checked, an unresolved V gene accounts for under half of them, and the cause for the rest is not known. That table furnishes V, J and clone size, whereas the DNA furnished D and trimming. This sample contains about 39,000 clones, none of which is a singleton. Roughly 2.9% of the sample rests with the top ten.

The CDR3 goes from the cysteine to the phenylalanine over 12 residues. The 27 bases shown cover part of the CDR3, and their frame starts at base 1. V sheds 7 bases and J sheds 1 base, leaving 10 bases between their ends. CDR1 and CDR2 are read off the germline V gene as SQVTM and ANQGSEA. Predominantly Caucasian heritage was noted among both the CVID patients and the healthy controls. From each donor, 5 to 8 ml of heparinized peripheral whole blood was collected. TCRbeta CDR3 repertoires were sequenced from genomic DNA of adults with common variable immune deficiency (CVID) and healthy adult controls. There were approximately 22 healthy adult volunteers in the control group (approximately 12 female and some ten male), ranging in age from roughly 20 to 66 years, with a mean age of 34. To isolate peripheral blood mononuclear cells, diluted blood was subjected to density centrifugation over Hypaque 1077 or Ficoll-Paque. Unsorted mononuclear cells served as the source of genomic DNA, which was extracted either by Qiagen column purification or by a centrifugation-based method.

This sequence uses TRBV29-1 and TRBJ1-2; a weak D assignment points to TRBD1 (5 bases agree). Sequenced: peripheral blood mononuclear cells. The receptor was derived from a person between 18 and 69 years old in good health. The encoded CDR3 is CSAGGDNYGYTF. The CDR3 bases that were read are TGCAGCGCCGGGGGAGATAACTATGGC.